These T cell receptor beta chains were read from a single sample in a study of shared clonotypes between healthy human individuals. Here immunoSEQ multiplex PCR was the method, and the copy in TCRdb shows in-frame clones only, minus some. The sample has 2 million to 3 million clones, 80% to 95% seen once. The sequenced material came from naive CD4+ T cells from PBMCs. The receptors here all came from a man between 18 and 29 years old in good health. Some clones in this sample may be carry-over from other donors' samples. The CDR3 runs from the conserved cysteine through the conserved F or W. D genes are given only for firm matches. Expanded clones are given a class, and other clones once, few, many or no size at all.

CDR3 DNA | CDR3 protein | V gene | clone size | D gene | J gene
TGTGCCAGCAGCTTAGGCGCGGCGCAACGGAGCTATGGCTACACCTTC | CASSLGAAQRSYGYTF | TRBV5-4 | - | - | TRBJ1-2
TGTGCCAGCAGTGAAAGGGACGGCGGGGACTACGAGCAGTACTTC | CASSERDGGDYEQYF | TRBV2 | - | - | TRBJ2-7
TGTGCCAGCAGTTCAATTGGGAACATTCAGTACTTC | CASSSIGNIQYF | TRBV28 | - | - | TRBJ2-4
TGTGCCAGCAGCTATTCAGTCACAGATACGCAGTATTTT | CASSYSVTDTQYF | TRBV5-4 | - | - | TRBJ2-3
TGTGCCAGCAGTTCAGACCTGAACACTGAAGCTTTCTTT | CASSSDLNTEAFF | TRBV2 | - | - | TRBJ1-1
TGTGCCAGCAGCGTAGGGTCAGGGCCCTACGAGCAGTACTTC | CASSVGSGPYEQYF | TRBV9 | - | - | TRBJ2-7
TGTGCCAGCAGGGCCGACAGGGCAGATGGCTACACCTTC | CASRADRADGYTF | TRBV2 | few | TRBD1 | TRBJ1-2
TGTGCCAGCAGTCCCCCCGGACAAAACAACTATGGCTACACCTTC | CASSPPGQNNYGYTF | TRBV7-9 | - | - | TRBJ1-2
TGTGCCTGGAGTGCGGGAGGGAACACCGGGGAGCTGTTTTTT | CAWSAGGNTGELFF | TRBV30 | - | TRBD2 | TRBJ2-2
TGTGCCAGCAGTTCCAACTGGCTCTATACGCAGTATTTT | CASSSNWLYTQYF | TRBV28 | - | - | TRBJ2-3
TGTGCCAGCAGTGGAAGAACCACCCTCTATGGCTACACCTTC | CASSGRTTLYGYTF | TRBV28 | - | - | TRBJ1-2
TGTGCCAGCAGCTTAGGCCCGCCGACCGGGACAGGGACTGGCTACACCTTC | CASSLGPPTGTGTGYTF | TRBV7-8 | - | TRBD1 | TRBJ1-2
TGTGCCAGCAGTACGGGTACAGGGGGGGACGGGGAGCTGTTTTTT | CASSTGTGGDGELFF | TRBV6-5 | - | - | TRBJ2-2
TGTGCCAGCAGCTTTCTCCGGGACACTTATTACAATGAGCAGTTCTTC | CASSFLRDTYYNEQFF | TRBV9 | - | - | TRBJ2-1
TGTGCCAGCAGCTCAGGGTTGTCTGGAAACACCATATATTTT | CASSSGLSGNTIYF | TRBV7-2 | - | - | TRBJ1-3
TGTGCCAGCAGCTCAGGGACAGCAGACTCTGGAAACACCATATATTTT | CASSSGTADSGNTIYF | TRBV7-9 | - | TRBD1 | TRBJ1-3
TGTGCCAGCAGTGAAAGGTACAGAACAAGCACAGATACGCAGTATTTT | CASSERYRTSTDTQYF | TRBV6-1 | - | - | TRBJ2-3
TGTGCCAGCAGTCCACCTCGGGGGAGCGCGAACACCGGGGAGCTGTTTTTT | CASSPPRGSANTGELFF | TRBV27 | - | - | TRBJ2-2
TGTGCCAGCTCAGGGGGACCCCCAGGCACTGAAGCTTTCTTT | CASSGGPPGTEAFF | TRBV18 | - | - | TRBJ1-1
TGTGCCAGCAGTGGGCCCCGGGGCGGTAATGAAAAACTGTTTTTT | CASSGPRGGNEKLFF | TRBV2 | once | - | TRBJ1-4
TGTGCCAGCAGCCAATCAGGACTCAATCAGCCCCAGCATTTT | CASSQSGLNQPQHF | TRBV16 | - | - | TRBJ1-5
TGTGCCAGCTCACCAGGGACGGCGAATGAAAAACTGTTTTTT | CASSPGTANEKLFF | TRBV18 | - | - | TRBJ1-4
TGTGCCAGCAGGCCACAGGGGGCTGAAGCTTTCTTT | CASRPQGAEAFF | TRBV7-9 | few | TRBD1 | TRBJ1-1
TGTGCCAGCAGTCCGCAGGGGGTGAACAACAATGAGCAGTTCTTC | CASSPQGVNNNEQFF | TRBV27 | once | TRBD1 | TRBJ2-1
TGTGCCAGCAGCCAAGCCCCAGGGGGCAGCGGCTACACCTTC | CASSQAPGGSGYTF | TRBV14 | - | TRBD1 | TRBJ1-2
TGTGCCAGCAGCTTCGGAGGGTGGGAGACCCAGTACTTC | CASSFGGWETQYF | TRBV7-2 | - | - | TRBJ2-5
TGTGCCAGCAGCCCGGGGAGGGGGACCTACAATGAGCAGTTCTTC | CASSPGRGTYNEQFF | TRBV7-3 | - | - | TRBJ2-1
TGTGCCAGCAGCTTACAGAGCTCAGGGGTTAATGGCTACACCTTC | CASSLQSSGVNGYTF | TRBV11-2 | - | - | TRBJ1-2
TGTGCCAGCAGGCGACAGGTGAACACTGAAGCTTTCTTT | CASRRQVNTEAFF | TRBV6-6 | - | - | TRBJ1-1
TGCGCCAGCAGCCTAGTAGCGGTTCAAGAGACCCAGTACTTC | CASSLVAVQETQYF | TRBV4-1 | - | - | TRBJ2-5
TGCGCCAGCAGCTTGGACGCTAGCATGGGTTGGAGTACGCAGTATTTT | CASSLDASMGWSTQYF | TRBV5-1 | - | - | TRBJ2-3
TGTGCCAGCAGTTTGTTCTCTGGAAACACCATATATTTT | CASSLFSGNTIYF | TRBV28 | - | - | TRBJ1-3
TGTGCCAGCAGCCCAAGGGACAGGGGGGCTGGCTACACCTTC | CASSPRDRGAGYTF | TRBV7-3 | - | TRBD1 | TRBJ1-2
TGTGCCAGCTCACCGATGCTAGAAAGTGAGCAGTTCTTC | CASSPMLESEQFF | TRBV18 | - | - | TRBJ2-1
TGCGCCAGCAGCCCCGGGCTGGACTACGAGCAGTACTTC | CASSPGLDYEQYF | TRBV5-1 | once | - | TRBJ2-7
TGTGCCAGCAGTTCCCCGAGGGGGTGGGAGGGATACACAGATACGCAGTATTTT | CASSSPRGWEGYTDTQYF | TRBV27 | - | - | TRBJ2-3
TGTGCCAGCAGCGTAGACACGGGACAGGGGGCTCATACGCAGTATTTT | CASSVDTGQGAHTQYF | TRBV9 | - | TRBD1 | TRBJ2-3
TGCGCCAGCAGCTTGCCGGCGGCAGGGGACCGAACTGAAGCTTTCTTT | CASSLPAAGDRTEAFF | TRBV5-1 | - | - | TRBJ1-1
TGTGCCAGCCCACCGGGACAGGGGGCGAACACTGAAGCTTTCTTT | CASPPGQGANTEAFF | TRBV6-1 | once | TRBD1 | TRBJ1-1
TGCGCCAGCAGCCAAGAGCCCATTACCGGGACAACACTCGGGGATGAAAAACTGTTTTTT | CASSQEPITGTTLGDEKLFF | TRBV4-3 | - | - | TRBJ1-4
TGTGCCAGCAGTTTATACGGGACGGGGAATCAGCCCCAGCATTTT | CASSLYGTGNQPQHF | TRBV27 | - | - | TRBJ1-5
TGTGCCAGCAGTCCCCAGGGTAACCTCCATCAGCCCCAGCATTTT | CASSPQGNLHQPQHF | TRBV27 | - | - | TRBJ1-5